The 5 T cell receptor beta chains below come from one sample, sequenced in a study of memory CD8 T cells in hepatitis C reinfection. Method: immunoSEQ multiplex PCR; TCRdb's copy keeps in-frame clones and lacks some. The repertoire includes roughly 6,200 clones, 75% to 90% of them detected once, and under 25% sits in the top ten. Time point denoted: pre-reinfection, 55 to 20 weeks before reinfection detection. No in vitro expansion preceded TCR sequencing of the sorted cells. Sequencing was done on a sample of naive CD8+ T cells sorted from blood. The source of these receptors is a man aged 50-59 years with hepatitis C virus infection.

The chain links TRBV19 to TRBJ1-4; no definite D call. The CDR3 loop spans 13 amino acids. Per the germline V gene, CDR1 is LNHDA and CDR2 is SQIVND (reference sequence). Trimming stripped 3 bases from V and 8 bases from J, with 10 bases between. The CDR3 region has the DNA TGTGCCAGTAGTATCATCGGGTTCGAAAAACTGTTTTTT. It is translated as CASSIIGFEKLFF.

The chain joins TRBV5-5 to TRBJ2-5; TRBD1 matches at 7 bases. TRBJ2-7 matches the DNA end more closely, so the J call is doubtful. The CDR3 spans 14 residues. Germline CDR1 SGHKS, CDR2 YYEKEE (reference sequence). The CDR3 nucleotides read TGTGCCAGCAGCTTACCGGGACAGCACTACGAGCAGTACTTC. It encodes CASSLPGQHYEQYF.

V usage is TRBV27 and J usage is TRBJ2-7; D might be TRBD2 (6 bases). This CDR3 region has 16 residues. The V end was cut by 0 bases, the J end by 3 bases, with 15 bases between. Germline CDR1 and CDR2: MNHEY and SMNVEV (reference sequence). The CDR3 sequence is CASSLSRGYQLYEQYF. In DNA, the CDR3 is TGTGCCAGCAGTTTATCGCGGGGATACCAGCTCTACGAGCAGTACTTC.

The chain joins TRBV9 to TRBJ2-2; 8 positions match TRBD2. This CDR3 contains 13 residues. V shed 6 bases, J shed 4 bases, and the junction held 2 bases outside the gene matches. Germline V gene lookup returns CDR1 SGDLS and CDR2 YYNGEE. CDR3 nucleotide sequence: TGTGCCAGCACCCGGGGGGGCACCGGGGAGCTGTTTTTT. It yields the protein CASTRGGTGELFF.

The J gene is TRBJ2-7, the V gene TRBV7-9; a weak D match, TRBD1 (6 bases). The CDR3 sequence is 15 residues long. The germline V gene encodes CDR1 SEHNR and CDR2 FQNEAQ (reference sequence). The germline V and J ends were trimmed by 4 bases and 3 bases, with 16 bases remaining between them. CDR3 sequence reads: CASSSFRGFDYEQYF. The CDR3 nucleotides read TGTGCCAGCAGCTCTTTCAGGGGTTTTGACTACGAGCAGTACTTC.